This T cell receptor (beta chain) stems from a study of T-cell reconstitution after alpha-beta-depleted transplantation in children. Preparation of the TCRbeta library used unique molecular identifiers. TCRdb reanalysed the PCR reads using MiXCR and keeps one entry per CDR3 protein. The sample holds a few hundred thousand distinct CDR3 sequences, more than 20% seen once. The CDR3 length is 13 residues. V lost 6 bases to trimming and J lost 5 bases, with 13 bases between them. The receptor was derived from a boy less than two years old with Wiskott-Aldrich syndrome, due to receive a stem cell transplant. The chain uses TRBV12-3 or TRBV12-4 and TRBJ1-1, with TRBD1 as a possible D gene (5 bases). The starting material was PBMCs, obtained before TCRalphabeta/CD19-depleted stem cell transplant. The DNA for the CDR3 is TGTGCCAGCAGGGGGGGTGAGGGAACTGAAGCTTTCTTT. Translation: CASRGGEGTEAFF.